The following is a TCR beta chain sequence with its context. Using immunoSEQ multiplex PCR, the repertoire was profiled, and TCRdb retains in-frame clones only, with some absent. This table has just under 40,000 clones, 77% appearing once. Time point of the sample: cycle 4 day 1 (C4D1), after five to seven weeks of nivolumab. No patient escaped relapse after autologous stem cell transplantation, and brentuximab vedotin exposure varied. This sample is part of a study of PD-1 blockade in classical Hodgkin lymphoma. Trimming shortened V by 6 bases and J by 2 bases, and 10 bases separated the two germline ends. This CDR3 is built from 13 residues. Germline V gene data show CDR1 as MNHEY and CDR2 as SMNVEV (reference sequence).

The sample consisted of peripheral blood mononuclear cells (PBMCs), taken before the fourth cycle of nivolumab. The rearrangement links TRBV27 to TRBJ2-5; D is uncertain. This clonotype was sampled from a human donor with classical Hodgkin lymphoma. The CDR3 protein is CASRLLDQETQYF. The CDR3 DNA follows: TGTGCCAGCAGGCTACTGGATCAAGAGACCCAGTACTTC.